Below are 17 T cell receptor beta chains sequenced from a single sample in a study of CXCR3-negative and CXCR3-positive naive CD8 T cells. The method, 5' RACE with UMI labels, was used to prepare the TRB cDNA libraries. TCRdb re-called the 5' RACE reads and catalogs CDR3 proteins one per entry, DNA excluded. Seen in this sample are 100,000 to 150,000 distinct CDR3 sequences; the ten most common clones hold approximately 0.51%. The sample consisted of naive CXCR3- CD8+ T cells from blood. Subset in this sample: CD45RO-CCR7+CD27+CD95- naive CD8+ T cells lacking CXCR3 (TNR3-). These receptors were collected from a human donor in good health. Some clones in this sample may be carry-over from other donors' samples.

CDR3 sequence reads: CASSHGSKETQYF. The chain uses TRBV13 and TRBJ2-5. This CDR3 region has 13 residues. The germline CDR1 and CDR2 sequences are PRHDT and FYEKMQ (reference sequence).

The rearrangement links TRBV19 to TRBJ2-7; without DNA, the TCRdb call of TRBD2 cannot be checked. Germline-derived CDR1 and CDR2 are LNHDA and SQIVND (reference sequence). The CDR3 is 15 residues long. Here the CDR3 reads CASSGGLAGAYEQYF. Full variable domain (rest looked up from reference TRBV19 and TRBJ2-7): DGGITQSPKYLFRKEGQNVTLSCEQNLNHDAMYWYRQDPGQGLRLIYYSQIVNDFQKGDIAEGYSVSREKKESFPLTVTSAQKNPTAFYLCASSGGLAGAYEQYFGPGTRLTVT.

J is TRBJ1-1 and V is TRBV6-6; the TCRdb D gene call, TRBD1, has no DNA to confirm it. The CDR3 length is 15 residues. Germline V gene data show CDR1 as MNHNY and CDR2 as SVGAGI (reference sequence). The CDR3 loop is CASSINREKAPEAFF.

The chain joins TRBV28 to TRBJ2-2; TCRdb indicates TRBD1, and absent DNA this call remains unverified. The CDR3 totals 15 residues. Germline V lookup: CDR1 MDHEN, CDR2 SYDVKM. The chain's CDR3 is CASSFYRGYLGELFF.

This chain uses TRBV25-1 with TRBJ2-5; TCRdb's D call of TRBD1 is untestable without DNA. The germline V gene encodes CDR1 MGHDK and CDR2 SYGVNS. This CDR3 is built from 17 residues. The CDR3 spells CASSEEESGTEQETQYF.

This sequence joins TRBV5-1 and TRBJ2-7; with no DNA, the TCRdb D assignment of TRBD1 cannot be verified. CDR3 length: 13 amino acids. Germline CDR1 and CDR2: SGHRS and YFSETQ. CDR3 sequence: CASSAGTGYEQYF.

This chain connects TRBV27 to TRBJ2-7. The CDR3 has 13 amino acids. Germline V lookup: CDR1 MNHEY, CDR2 SMNVEV (reference sequence). This CDR3 is CASSWSPTYEQYF.

V is TRBV19 and J is TRBJ2-1; lacking DNA, the TRBD1 call made by TCRdb goes unchecked. Germline CDR1 LNHDA, CDR2 SQIVND (reference sequence). This CDR3 contains 15 residues. CDR3 region: CASSAAGSGGDEQFF.

The chain carries TRBV29-1 and TRBJ2-3; as DNA is missing, the TRBD2 call by TCRdb cannot be tested. The CDR3 sequence is 15 residues long. Germline V lookup: CDR1 SQVTM, CDR2 ANQGSEA. The CDR3 loop reads CSVELGLAPSSTQYF.

The chain couples TRBV4-2 to TRBJ2-3; TCRdb's D call of TRBD2 is untestable without DNA. Germline values: CDR1 LGHNA, CDR2 YNFKEQ. The CDR3 has 14 amino acids. CDR3 residues: CASSHRTHTDTQYF.

V and J are TRBV5-1 and TRBJ2-5; the D call of TRBD1 rests on TCRdb alone, since no DNA is present to check it. CDR1 is SGHRS and CDR2 is YFSETQ in the germline V gene. The CDR3 has 14 amino acids. This CDR3 is CASSLGDTEETQYF.

The genes are TRBV13 and TRBJ2-7; TCRdb proposes TRBD1, but this gene call is untestable without DNA. This CDR3 comprises 13 residues. From germline, CDR1 is PRHDT and CDR2 FYEKMQ (reference sequence). CDR3 in amino acids: CASRTGQSYEQYF.

The CDR3 here is CASSEGPGQYF. The chain links TRBV2 to TRBJ2-7. The CDR3 sequence is 11 residues long. The germline CDR1 and CDR2 sequences are SNHLY and FYNNEI.

The rearrangement joins TRBV29-1 to TRBJ2-5; the D call of TRBD2 rests on TCRdb alone, since no DNA is present to check it. CDR1 is SQVTM, CDR2 ANQGSEA, per germline. This CDR3 comprises 16 residues. CDR3 region: CSVAGVTSGRGETQYF.

The chain links TRBV28 to TRBJ2-7; no DNA is available, so the TRBD1 call from TCRdb remains unchecked. The CDR3 length is 11 residues. Germline V gene lookup returns CDR1 MDHEN and CDR2 SYDVKM. This CDR3 reads CASSFRDPQYF.

The gene calls are TRBV29-1 and TRBJ2-1; the D gene TCRdb calls, TRBD1, cannot be checked with no DNA. This CDR3 has 12 residues. The germline V gene encodes CDR1 SQVTM and CDR2 ANQGSEA. CDR3 amino acids: CSHGAGGNEQFF.

J is TRBJ2-3 and V is TRBV7-9; the TCRdb D gene call, TRBD2, has no DNA to confirm it. The CDR3 is 17 residues long. The germline gives CDR1 SEHNR, CDR2 FQNEAQ (reference sequence). The CDR3 region is CASSLLGLAAKTDTQYF.